The 18 T cell receptor beta chains listed next were all sequenced from one sample in a study of T cells of healthy individuals. TCRdb fed the 5' RACE reads into MiXCR, producing one record per CDR3 protein. The table includes approximately 89,000 distinct CDR3 sequences, about 5.5% detected once. The receptors derive from a female donor in good health.

The J gene is TRBJ2-3, the V gene TRBV7-2, with 8 nucleotides matching TRBD1. Germline V gene data show CDR1 as SGHTA and CDR2 as FQGNSA. This CDR3 has 15 amino acids. With V trimmed by 5 bases and J by 3 bases, 7 bases remained unmatched. The CDR3 spells CASSPDRVRTDTQYF. Here the CDR3 DNA reads TGTGCCAGCAGCCCGGACAGGGTGAGAACAGATACGCAGTATTTT.

This clonotype has a count of ten or more. The chain combines TRBV4-2 with TRBJ1-2; D perhaps matches TRBD1 (5 bases). The germline V gene encodes CDR1 LGHNA and CDR2 YNFKEQ. This CDR3 has 13 amino acids. V was trimmed by 0 bases and J by 8 bases, leaving 10 bases between them. DNA of the CDR3: TGTGCCAGCAGCCAAGACAGGGAGGGCGGCTACACCTTC. Residues: CASSQDREGGYTF.

Notes on this clonotype: This could be a read error, since a much larger clone is one nucleotide away. V and J are TRBV4-3 and TRBJ2-3; TRBD2 matches 10 bases. The CDR3 has 16 amino acids. Germline CDR1 LGHNA, CDR2 YSLEER. Trimming took 3 bases from V and 2 from J; bases not matched to a gene: 5. CDR3 protein: CASSHGLAVVTDTQYF. The CDR3 nucleotides are TGCGCCAGCAGCCATGGACTAGCGGTAGTCACAGATACGCAGTATTTT.

This clonotype was seen more than once but under ten times. The V gene is TRBV7-8, the J gene TRBJ2-3, with 9 bases matching TRBD2. Germline-derived CDR1 and CDR2 are SGHVS and FQNEAQ. This CDR3 is built from 13 residues. Trimming removed 5 bases from V and 6 bases from J; junction bases left unmatched: 3. CDR3 in amino acids: CASSPSGGDTQYF. DNA of the CDR3: TGTGCCAGCAGCCCCAGCGGGGGGGATACGCAGTATTTT. The variable domain in full, with the rest retrieved from reference TRBV7-8 and TRBJ2-3, is GAGVSQSPRYKVAKRGQDVALRCDPISGHVSLFWYQQALGQGPEFLTYFQNEAQLDKSGLPSDRFFAERPEGSVSTLKIQRTQQEDSAVYLCASSPSGGDTQYFGPGTRLTVL.

In its sample, this clonotype was seen many times. The chain joins TRBV4-1 to TRBJ2-1, with 12 bases that match TRBD2. This CDR3 region has 19 residues. From germline, CDR1 is MGHRA and CDR2 YSYEKL. J lost 0 bases, V lost 5 bases, and 11 bases had no gene match. CDR3 sequence reads: CASSYSGTSGHSSYNEQFF. The CDR3 bases are TGCGCCAGCAGCTATTCCGGGACTAGCGGGCACAGCTCCTACAATGAGCAGTTCTTC.

This clonotype was recorded at least ten times. The rearrangement links TRBV6-2 or TRBV6-3 to TRBJ1-5, with 9 nucleotides matching TRBD1. The V gene end was trimmed by 0 bases and the J gene end by 3 bases; junction bases not matched to a gene: 6. The CDR3 totals 17 residues. The germline V gene has CDR1 MNHEY and CDR2 SVGEGT. The CDR3 is CASSYSRGQGLNQPQHF. The CDR3 region has the DNA TGTGCCAGCAGTTACTCACGGGGACAGGGCCTCAATCAGCCCCAGCATTTT.

This clonotype was seen many times. The J gene is TRBJ1-1, the V gene TRBV20-1; D gene uncertain. The germline CDR1 and CDR2 sequences are DFQATT and SNEGSKA (reference sequence). Trimming removed 0 bases at V and 3 bases at J, with 14 bases between. The CDR3 covers 15 residues. The CDR3 protein is CSARDGRTGHTEAFF. CDR3 sequence (DNA): TGCAGTGCTAGAGATGGGCGGACCGGTCACACTGAAGCTTTCTTT.

A few counts support this clonotype. V usage is TRBV5-1 and J usage is TRBJ2-4; the D is unclear. V lost 1 base and J 0 bases, leaving 14 bases between the germline ends. Germline loops: CDR1 SGHRS, CDR2 YFSETQ. The CDR3 contains 17 residues. CDR3 sequence (DNA): TGCGCCAGCAGCTTGTCACGGGCGACCTTAGCCAAAAACATTCAGTACTTC. Its translation is CASSLSRATLAKNIQYF.

Ten or more counts support this clonotype. This sequence joins TRBV28 and TRBJ2-1; D not certain. Per the germline V gene, CDR1 is MDHEN and CDR2 is SYDVKM. The CDR3 covers 9 residues. V was clipped by 10 bases and J by 5 bases, with 3 bases between them. This chain's CDR3 is CATDNEQFF. CDR3 nucleotide sequence: TGTGCCACAGACAATGAGCAGTTCTTC. Looking up the rest from reference TRBV28 and TRBJ2-1 gives the full variable domain: DVKVTQSSRYLVKRTGEKVFLECVQDMDHENMFWYRQDPGLGLRLIYFSYDVKMKEKGDIPEGYSVSREKKERFSLILESASTNQTSMYLCATDNEQFFGPGTRLTVL.

This clonotype was seen a few times. J is TRBJ1-3 and V is TRBV12-3 or TRBV12-4, with D possibly TRBD1 on 5 matching bases. The CDR3 sequence is 16 residues long. V was pared by 1 base and J by 0 bases, with 10 bases between. CDR3 nucleotide sequence: TGTGCCAGCAGTTTAGGGGGGGACCCCTCTGGAAACACCATATATTTT. Translated, it gives CASSLGGDPSGNTIYF.

This clonotype was detected many times. The CDR3 reads CASSVSGSGVNEQFF. The CDR3, as DNA: TGTGCCAGCAGCGTAAGCGGGAGTGGGGTCAATGAGCAGTTCTTC. The chain is built from TRBV9 and TRBJ2-1, with TRBD2 matching 8 bases. Germline trimming cut 1 base from V and 6 bases from J; bases unmatched to any gene: 6. This CDR3 comprises 15 residues. Germline lookup yields CDR1 SGDLS and CDR2 YYNGEE.

This clonotype was picked up many times. The J gene is TRBJ2-3, the V gene TRBV6-2 or TRBV6-3, with D maybe TRBD2 (5 bases). Germline V gives CDR1 MNHEY, CDR2 SVGEGT. V was shortened by 6 bases and J by 2 bases, with 18 bases between the two germline ends. This CDR3 has 16 residues. The CDR3 sequence is CASSSGPPGNTDTQYF. The CDR3 DNA sequence: TGTGCCAGCAGCTCGGGCCCGCCCGGGAACACAGATACGCAGTATTTT.

The rearrangement joins TRBV4-1 to TRBJ2-1; the D gene is possibly TRBD2 (5 bases). Germline V gene data show CDR1 as MGHRA and CDR2 as YSYEKL. The germline V and J ends were trimmed by 4 bases and 10 bases, with 29 bases remaining between them. The CDR3 is 18 amino acids. The CDR3 region is CASSLLLFGGSYRGEQFF. CDR3 bases: TGCGCCAGCAGCCTGCTCCTTTTCGGCGGTAGTTATCGAGGGGAGCAGTTCTTC.

The chain has TRBV7-2 and TRBJ1-1; D is uncertain. The germline CDR1 and CDR2 sequences are SGHTA and FQGNSA. The CDR3 consists of 14 residues. The V end lost 3 bases, the J end lost 0 bases, and 8 bases lay between the germline ends. DNA of the CDR3: TGTGCCAGCAGCTTGGTCAGCATGAACACTGAAGCTTTCTTT. It encodes CASSLVSMNTEAFF.

This clonotype was observed at least ten times. The chain employs TRBV4-1 and TRBJ2-7; 9 nucleotides match TRBD1. Germline CDR1 reads MGHRA; CDR2 reads YSYEKL. V lost 6 bases, J lost 1 base, and 7 bases stayed unmatched. This CDR3 is 15 amino acids long. The CDR3 DNA reads TGCGCCAGCAGAAGTACCGGGACAGGGTCCTACGAGCAGTACTTC. It translates to CASRSTGTGSYEQYF.

This chain joins TRBV4-3 and TRBJ1-3; 8 bases match TRBD1. The V segment lost 4 bases and the J segment 0 bases; nucleotides outside the gene matches: 5. CDR1 and CDR2 (germline): LGHNA, YSLEER. CDR3 length: 16 residues. CDR3 coding DNA: TGCGCCAGCAGCCGCCAGGGACAGGCCTCTGGAAACACCATATATTTT. This translates into CASSRQGQASGNTIYF.

This clonotype has at least ten counts. The V and J genes are TRBV27 and TRBJ1-4, with D perhaps TRBD1 (6 bases). Deletions cut 4 bases from V and 4 bases from J, with 10 bases between. CDR1 MNHEY and CDR2 SMNVEV come from the germline V gene (reference sequence). The CDR3 has 14 residues. The CDR3 reads CASSYQGSNEKLFF. For the CDR3, the DNA is TGTGCCAGCAGTTATCAGGGGAGTAATGAAAAACTGTTTTTT. The entire variable domain, with the rest obtained from reference TRBV27 and TRBJ1-4, is as follows: EAQVTQNPRYLITVTGKKLTVTCSQNMNHEYMSWYRQDPGLGLRQIYYSMNVEVTDKGDVPEGYKVSRKEKRNFPLILESPSPNQTSLYFCASSYQGSNEKLFFGSGTQLSVL.

This clonotype was observed a few times. The V call is TRBV12-3 or TRBV12-4, the J call TRBJ2-3, with 10 nucleotides matching TRBD2. The CDR3 runs 15 residues. V was clipped by 4 bases and J by 2 bases; unmatched bases: 3. The CDR3 sequence: CASSSLAGDTDTQYF. The CDR3 DNA reads as TGTGCCAGCAGTTCCCTAGCGGGAGACACAGATACGCAGTATTTT.